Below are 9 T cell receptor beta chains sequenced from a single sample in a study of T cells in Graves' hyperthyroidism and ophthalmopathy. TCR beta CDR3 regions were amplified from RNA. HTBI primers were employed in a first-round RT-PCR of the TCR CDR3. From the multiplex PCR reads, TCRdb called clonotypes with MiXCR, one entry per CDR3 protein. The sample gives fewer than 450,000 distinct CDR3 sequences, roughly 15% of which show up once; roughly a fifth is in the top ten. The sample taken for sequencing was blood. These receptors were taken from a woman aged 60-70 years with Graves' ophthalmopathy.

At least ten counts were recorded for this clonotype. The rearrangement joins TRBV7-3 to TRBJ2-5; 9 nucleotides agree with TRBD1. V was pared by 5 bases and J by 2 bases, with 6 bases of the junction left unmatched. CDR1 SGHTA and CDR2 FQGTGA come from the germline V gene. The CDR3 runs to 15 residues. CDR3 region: CASSPGTGRQETQYF. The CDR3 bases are TGTGCCAGCAGCCCCGGGACAGGGCGGCAAGAGACCCAGTACTTC.

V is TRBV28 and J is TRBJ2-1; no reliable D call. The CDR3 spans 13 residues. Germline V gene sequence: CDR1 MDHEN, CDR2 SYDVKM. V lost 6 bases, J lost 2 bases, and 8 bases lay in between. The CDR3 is CASSPQTYNEQFF. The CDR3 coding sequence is TGTGCCAGCAGCCCACAAACCTACAATGAGCAGTTCTTC. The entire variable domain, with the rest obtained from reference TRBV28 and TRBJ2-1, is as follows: DVKVTQSSRYLVKRTGEKVFLECVQDMDHENMFWYRQDPGLGLRLIYFSYDVKMKEKGDIPEGYSVSREKKERFSLILESASTNQTSMYLCASSPQTYNEQFFGPGTRLTVL.

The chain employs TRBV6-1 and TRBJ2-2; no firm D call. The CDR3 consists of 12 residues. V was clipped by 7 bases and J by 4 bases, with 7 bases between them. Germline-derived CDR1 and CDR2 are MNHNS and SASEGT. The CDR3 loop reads CASTTFTGELFF. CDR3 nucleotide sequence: TGTGCCAGCACTACATTCACCGGGGAGCTGTTTTTT.

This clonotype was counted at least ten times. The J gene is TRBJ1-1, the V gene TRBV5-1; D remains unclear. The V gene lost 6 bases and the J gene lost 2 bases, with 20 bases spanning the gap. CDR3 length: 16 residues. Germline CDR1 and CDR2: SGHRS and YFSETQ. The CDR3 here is CASKNIEYLANTEAFF. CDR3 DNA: TGCGCCAGCAAGAACATCGAGTATTTGGCAAACACTGAAGCTTTCTTT.

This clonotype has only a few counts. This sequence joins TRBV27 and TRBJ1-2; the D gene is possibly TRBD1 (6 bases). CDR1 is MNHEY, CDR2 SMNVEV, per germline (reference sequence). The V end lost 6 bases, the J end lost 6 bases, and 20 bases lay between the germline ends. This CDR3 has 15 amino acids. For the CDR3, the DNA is TGTGCCAGCAGCCAGAGAGGGGGTGGTATAGATGGCTACACCTTC. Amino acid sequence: CASSQRGGGIDGYTF.

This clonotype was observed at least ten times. The CDR3 region is CASRASGGSYEQYF. DNA of the CDR3: TGTGCCAGCAGGGCTAGCGGGGGCTCCTACGAGCAGTACTTC. This chain links TRBV27 with TRBJ2-7; 10 bases fit TRBD2. The CDR3 extends over 14 amino acids. Germline assignment: CDR1 MNHEY and CDR2 SMNVEV (reference sequence). The J segment lost 0 bases and the V segment lost 6 bases, leaving 2 bases of the junction unmatched.

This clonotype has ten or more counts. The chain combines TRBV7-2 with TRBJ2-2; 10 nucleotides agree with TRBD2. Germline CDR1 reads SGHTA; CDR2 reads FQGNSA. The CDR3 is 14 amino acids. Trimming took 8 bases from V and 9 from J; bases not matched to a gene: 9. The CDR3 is CASGPLAGGRELFF. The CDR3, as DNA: TGTGCCAGCGGACCCTTAGCGGGAGGCCGGGAGCTGTTTTTT. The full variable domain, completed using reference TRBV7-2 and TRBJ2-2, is GAGVSQSPSNKVTEKGKDVELRCDPISGHTALYWYRQSLGQGLEFLIYFQGNSAPDKSGLPSDRFSAERTGGSVSTLTIQRTQQEDSAVYLCASGPLAGGRELFFGEGSRLTVL.

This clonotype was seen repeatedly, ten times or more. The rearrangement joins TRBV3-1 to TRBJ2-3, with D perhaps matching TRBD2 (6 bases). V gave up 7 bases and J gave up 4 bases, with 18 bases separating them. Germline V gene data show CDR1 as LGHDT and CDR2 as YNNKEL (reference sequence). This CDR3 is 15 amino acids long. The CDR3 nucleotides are TGTGCCAGCAACGGGGGAGCAGGGTACGCAGATACGCAGTATTTT. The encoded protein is CASNGGAGYADTQYF.

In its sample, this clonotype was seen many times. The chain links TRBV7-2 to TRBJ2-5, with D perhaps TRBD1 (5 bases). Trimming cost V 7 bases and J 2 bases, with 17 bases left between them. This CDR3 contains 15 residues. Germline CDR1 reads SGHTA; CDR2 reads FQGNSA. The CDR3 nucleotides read TGTGCCAGCACCGAGGAAATCAGGGCTCAAGAGACCCAGTACTTC. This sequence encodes CASTEEIRAQETQYF. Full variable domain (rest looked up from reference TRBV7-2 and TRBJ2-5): GAGVSQSPSNKVTEKGKDVELRCDPISGHTALYWYRQSLGQGLEFLIYFQGNSAPDKSGLPSDRFSAERTGGSVSTLTIQRTQQEDSAVYLCASTEEIRAQETQYFGPGTRLLVL.